This TCR beta chain came from a study of Ad26.COV2.S vaccination and SARS-CoV-2 variants. Overall study findings and caveats: Measurement of non-spike TCR breadth gave similar results in vaccine and placebo recipients.

This CDR3 has 15 amino acids. V lost 5 bases to trimming and J lost 7 bases, with 18 bases between them. The germline V gene has CDR1 MDHEN and CDR2 SYDVKM. Sequencing used immunoSEQ multiplex PCR; TCRdb keeps in-frame clones, though not all of them. This sample has roughly 500,000 clones; around 88% occur once, and the top ten carry about 13%. The treatment here: some 20 received Ad26.COV2.S at low or high dose, single or two shots; about five received placebo; per-sample allocation not given. Samples analyzed were those drawn on day 63 after the first vaccine or placebo injection. About this clone: Its antigen is as yet unknown.

This clonotype was obtained from a person between 18 and 65 years old who received the Ad26.COV2.S COVID-19 vaccine or a placebo. The material sequenced was peripheral blood, taken in a trial of Ad26.COV2.S vaccine versus placebo. The chain couples TRBV28 to TRBJ2-1; TRBD1 might be the D (6 bases). Here the CDR3 reads CASSLPRLGANEQFF. CDR3 DNA sequence: TGTGCCAGCAGTCTTCCCCGATTGGGGGCGAATGAGCAGTTCTTC.